This TCR beta chain was recorded in a study of T cells in Graves' hyperthyroidism and ophthalmopathy. This clonotype appeared a few times. Germline V lookup: CDR1 LGHDT, CDR2 YNNKEL (reference sequence). V lost 4 bases, J lost 0 bases, and 6 bases stayed unmatched. The CDR3 is 15 amino acids. Amplified TCR beta CDR3 regions derived from RNA transcripts. HTBI primers drove first-round RT-PCR of the TCR CDR3. TCRdb redid the calling of the multiplex PCR reads with MiXCR, one entry per CDR3 protein. The table includes approximately 530,000 distinct CDR3 sequences, about 20% detected once. The V and J genes are TRBV3-1 and TRBJ2-7; TRBD1 agrees at 7 bases. This sequence originates from a man aged 40-50 years with Graves' ophthalmopathy. The sequenced sample consisted of blood. The DNA for the CDR3 is TGTGCCAGCAGCCGGGACAGCGTTCGCTCCTACGAGCAGTACTTC. Translated, it gives CASSRDSVRSYEQYF.